This T cell receptor beta chain emerged from a study of cytomegalovirus exposure and HLA in healthy donors. PCR used 60 Vbeta primers and 13 Jbeta primers. Using immunoSEQ multiplex PCR, the repertoire was profiled, and TCRdb retains in-frame clones only, with some absent. The sample lists approximately 160,000 clones; 75% were seen once. The germline V gene encodes CDR1 SGHRS and CDR2 YFSETQ. The V end lost 0 bases, the J end lost 1 base, and 8 bases lay between the germline ends. The CDR3 sequence is 14 residues long. The TCR comes from a woman aged 50 to 60 in good health and CMV-seropositive. The chain uses TRBV5-1 and TRBJ2-7; D is possibly TRBD1 (6 bases). Sequencing was carried out using PBMCs. The CDR3 is CASSLGTVSYEQYF. The CDR3 nucleotides read TGCGCCAGCAGCTTGGGGACAGTATCCTACGAGCAGTACTTC. The whole variable domain, remainder taken from reference TRBV5-1 and TRBJ2-7, is KAGVTQTPRYLIKTRGQQVTLSCSPISGHRSVSWYQQTPGQGLQFLFEYFSETQRNKGNFPGRFSGRQFSNSRSEMNVSTLELGDSALYLCASSLGTVSYEQYFGPGTRLTVT.